These 16 T cell receptor beta chains were sequenced from one sample in a study of T cells in narcolepsy. Assay: immunoSEQ multiplex PCR; the TCRdb copy retains only in-frame clones and omits some. Of over 25,000 clones in the sample, approximately 79% were seen once. What was sequenced was memory (CD45RA-) CD4+ T cells from blood. Source of these receptors: a human donor in good health.

The CDR3: CASSTAKVGTYEQYF. CDR3 nucleotide sequence: TGTGCCAGCAGTACGGCGAAGGTGGGGACCTACGAGCAGTACTTC. The chain links TRBV6-1 to TRBJ2-7; D not resolved. V lost 5 bases and J 2 bases, leaving 16 bases between the germline ends. Germline lookup yields CDR1 MNHNS and CDR2 SASEGT. This CDR3 region has 15 residues.

V usage is TRBV7-9 and J usage is TRBJ2-3; no definite D call. V was shortened by 6 bases and J by 3 bases, with 4 bases between the two germline ends. Germline CDR1 and CDR2: SEHNR and FQNEAQ (reference sequence). This CDR3 is built from 11 residues. CDR3 in amino acids: CASRTTDTQYF. As DNA, the CDR3 is TGTGCCAGCAGAACTACAGATACGCAGTATTTT.

This chain joins TRBV7-9 and TRBJ2-6, with TRBD1 matching over 8 bases. This CDR3 region has 14 residues. CDR1 and CDR2 (germline): SEHNR, FQNEAQ (reference sequence). V lost 7 bases to trimming and J lost 5 bases; unmatched junction nucleotides: 4. In nucleotides, the CDR3 is TGTGCCAGCATCGGGACAGGAAGGGCCAACGTCCTGACTTTC. Residues: CASIGTGRANVLTF.

The J gene is TRBJ2-5, the V gene TRBV6-5; 7 bases agree with TRBD2. The junction had 10 bases not matched to a gene; V was cut back by 1 base and J by 5 bases. The CDR3 loop spans 16 amino acids. Germline CDR1 is MNHEY and CDR2 is SVGAGI. The CDR3 DNA is TGTGCCAGCAGTTACTTTGCTAGCGGCATTTCGGAGACCCAGTACTTC. This translates into CASSYFASGISETQYF.

A few counts support this clone. The chain recombines TRBV6-1 with TRBJ2-1, with TRBD2 identical over 12 bases. The CDR3 consists of 14 residues. V trimming: 6 bases; J trimming: 7 bases; junction bases outside the gene matches: 4. Germline loops: CDR1 MNHNS, CDR2 SASEGT. The CDR3 region is CASRASGRGNEQFF. Written as DNA, the CDR3 is TGTGCCAGCAGGGCTAGCGGGAGGGGAAATGAGCAGTTCTTC.

This clone has more than one count but fewer than ten. This rearrangement joins TRBV5-4 to TRBJ2-5; no clear D gene. Germline values: CDR1 SGHNT, CDR2 YYREEE (reference sequence). With 4 bases removed from V and 2 bases from J, the gap between germline ends came to 9 bases. The CDR3 sequence is 13 residues long. CDR3 region: CASSGVQQETQYF. CDR3 DNA: TGTGCCAGCAGCGGGGTCCAGCAAGAGACCCAGTACTTC. The whole variable domain, filled in from reference TRBV5-4 and TRBJ2-5, reads ETGVTQSPTHLIKTRGQQVTLRCSSQSGHNTVSWYQQALGQGPQFIFQYYREEENGRGNFPPRFSGLQFPNYSSELNVNALELDDSALYLCASSGVQQETQYFGPGTRLLVL.

This chain connects TRBV28 to TRBJ2-7, with unresolved D. The germline V gene has CDR1 MDHEN and CDR2 SYDVKM. V lost 10 bases and J lost 3, with 13 bases in between. This CDR3 has 12 amino acids. The CDR3 loop reads CATLGRFYEQYF. CDR3 in DNA: TGTGCCACTCTGGGCAGGTTCTACGAGCAGTACTTC.

This chain joins TRBV30 and TRBJ1-4, with D perhaps matching TRBD1 (5 bases). Trimming took off 6 bases at V and 13 bases at J, with 21 bases between the two ends. This CDR3 comprises 13 residues. The germline CDR1 and CDR2 sequences are GTSNPN and SVGIG (reference sequence). The CDR3, as DNA: TGTGCCTGTAACCGGGACCCTAACAGTAGACTGTTTTTT. The encoded protein is CACNRDPNSRLFF.

The chain carries TRBV6-1 and TRBJ1-1, with TRBD1 identical over 7 bases. Germline assignment: CDR1 MNHNS and CDR2 SASEGT. Losses at the gene ends were 9 bases for V and 2 bases for J; bases not matched to a gene: 6. The CDR3 is made up of 13 amino acids. The CDR3 reads CASGTEANTEAFF. DNA for the CDR3: TGTGCCAGTGGGACAGAAGCAAACACTGAAGCTTTCTTT.

The chain joins TRBV5-4 to TRBJ2-5; TRBD2 is a possible D gene (6 bases). The CDR3 contains 16 residues. CDR1 is SGHNT, CDR2 YYREEE, per germline (reference sequence). V lost 0 bases and J lost 5, with 17 bases in between. Written as DNA, the CDR3 is TGTGCCAGCAGCTTGGATGGCGGGACGGGTTTTGAGACCCAGTACTTC. Its protein is CASSLDGGTGFETQYF.

The chain has TRBV7-8 and TRBJ2-7; possible D gene TRBD2, 5 bases. Germline assignment: CDR1 SGHVS and CDR2 FQNEAQ. The CDR3 sequence is 15 residues long. V lost 5 bases and J lost 3, with 17 bases in between. The CDR3 loop is CASSPSSGRIYEQYF. In DNA, the CDR3 is TGTGCCAGCAGCCCGTCGAGCGGAAGGATCTACGAGCAGTACTTC.

The chain is built from TRBV7-2 and TRBJ2-7; no clear D. Germline V gene sequence: CDR1 SGHTA, CDR2 FQGNSA. This CDR3 is 11 amino acids long. V lost 4 bases and J lost 4, with 5 bases in between. CDR3 protein: CASSSFYEQYF. CDR3 bases: TGTGCCAGCAGCTCCTTTTACGAGCAGTACTTC.

The rearrangement joins TRBV28 to TRBJ2-7, with 7 bases lining up with TRBD2. V lost 6 bases to trimming and J lost 3 bases; unmatched junction nucleotides: 5. The CDR3 spans 13 residues. Germline V gene sequence: CDR1 MDHEN, CDR2 SYDVKM. The chain's CDR3 is CASRGGGNYEQYF. CDR3 sequence (DNA): TGTGCCAGCAGAGGCGGGGGTAACTACGAGCAGTACTTC.

The chain carries TRBV5-4 and TRBJ1-4, with TRBD1 as a possible D gene (5 bases). In germline, CDR1 is SGHNT, CDR2 YYREEE (reference sequence). The CDR3 totals 15 residues. Between the trimmed V and J ends, which lost 2 bases and 0 bases, there was a span of 8 bases. The CDR3 nucleotides are TGTGCCAGCAGCTTCGGGGGAGCAACTAATGAAAAACTGTTTTTT. It yields the protein CASSFGGATNEKLFF.

This clone was counted a single time. The chain has TRBV29-1 and TRBJ2-5; TRBD1 might be the D (7 bases). There are 14 residues in the CDR3. From germline, CDR1 is SQVTM and CDR2 ANQGSEA. Trimming stripped 3 bases from V and 5 bases from J, with 16 bases between. CDR3: CSVDIAGGYETQYF. CDR3 bases: TGCAGCGTTGACATTGCAGGGGGGTATGAGACCCAGTACTTC.

The chain recombines TRBV29-1 with TRBJ2-6; D is ambiguous. Germline CDR1 reads SQVTM; CDR2 reads ANQGSEA. The CDR3 has 15 amino acids. Deletions cut 5 bases from V and 0 bases from J, with 11 bases between. The CDR3: CSVLKGNSGANVLTF. CDR3 DNA sequence: TGCAGCGTTTTGAAGGGTAACTCTGGGGCCAACGTCCTGACTTTC.